The 6 T cell receptor beta chains presented below share a single source sample, sequenced in a study of T cell clonality in common variable immunodeficiency. Data came from immunoSEQ multiplex PCR; TCRdb stores just in-frame clones and leaves some out. There are tens of thousands of clones in the sample, none observed a single time. The sequenced sample was peripheral blood mononuclear cells. These receptors all stem from a person aged 18 to 70 in good health.

This clone was counted at least ten times. The read terminates 3 residues before the CDR3 end, so the remaining end is supplied by the germline J gene. The chain recombines TRBV20-1 with TRBJ2-7; 12 bases align to TRBD2. The CDR3 runs to 14 residues. CDR1 and CDR2 from the germline V gene are DFQATT and SNEGSKA (reference sequence). V was pared by 6 bases and J by 5 bases, with 8 bases of the junction left unmatched. The CDR3 here is CSARLAGDKDEQYF. CDR3 DNA (partial): TGCAGTGCCAGACTAGCGGGAGATAAGGACGAG.

This clone has only a few counts. The read ends 3 residues shy of where the CDR3 ends; the end is completed using the germline J gene. The J gene is TRBJ2-1, the V gene TRBV25-1; a weak D match, TRBD1 (6 bases). This CDR3 has 13 amino acids. Between the trimmed V and J ends, which lost 6 bases and 0 bases, there was a span of 6 bases. The germline V gene has CDR1 MGHDK and CDR2 SYGVNS. The CDR3: CASRDSSYNEQFF. CDR3 DNA, as far as it was read: TGTGCCAGCAGGGACAGCTCCTACAATGAG.

This clone was seen repeatedly, ten times or more. The read stops 3 residues short of the end of the CDR3; the missing end is completed from the germline J gene. The chain recombines TRBV4-1 with TRBJ2-1, with 8 positions matching TRBD2. The CDR3 consists of 15 residues. Germline V gene lookup returns CDR1 MGHRA and CDR2 YSYEKL. Unmatched junction bases numbered 4, after V lost 3 bases and J lost 3 bases. The CDR3 spells CASSQSGLDYNEQFF. Partial CDR3 DNA: TGCGCCAGCAGCCAGTCGGGACTAGACTACAATGAG.

Ten or more counts support this clone. The observed sequence ends 3 residues before the CDR3 terminus, with the missing tail filled in from the germline J gene. The chain links TRBV7-9 to TRBJ1-2; tentative D call: TRBD1 (6 bases). The CDR3 consists of 14 residues. CDR1 SEHNR and CDR2 FQNEAQ come from the germline V gene (reference sequence). V shed 5 bases and J shed 4 bases, with 14 bases lying between them. CDR3 sequence reads: CASSQATGLYGYTF. The sequenced part of the CDR3 DNA is TGTGCCAGCAGCCAAGCTACAGGGCTCTATGGC.

This clone was seen ten or more times. The read finishes 3 residues shy of the CDR3 end, and the germline J gene is used to complete it. This chain connects TRBV2 to TRBJ2-5; 10 bases match TRBD2. CDR1 and CDR2 from the germline V gene are SNHLY and FYNNEI. V was clipped by 10 bases and J by 5 bases; unmatched bases: 13. The CDR3 covers 15 residues. The CDR3 loop is CATLGIAGGRETQYF. CDR3 DNA, as far as it was read: TGTGCCACCCTCGGGATAGCGGGAGGTCGGGAGACC.

This clone was picked up many times. The read ends 3 residues before the CDR3 terminus; that terminus is restored from the germline J gene. The rearrangement uses TRBV30 and TRBJ1-1, with TRBD1 matching over 8 bases. CDR1 and CDR2 (germline): GTSNPN, SVGIG (reference sequence). This CDR3 spans 13 amino acids. With 2 bases clipped from V and 4 bases from J, the junction kept 3 bases outside the gene matches. The CDR3 bases that were read are TGTGCCTGGAGTCAGGGGGCGGTCACTGAA. Amino acid sequence: CAWSQGAVTE. The CDR3 in its entirety is CAWSQGAVTEAFF.